Sequencing of this T cell receptor (beta chain) was carried out in a study of shared clonotypes between healthy human individuals. Study information: Per-donor plates numbered three CD4 naive, three CD4 memory, two CD8 naive and one CD8 memory.

Measured with immunoSEQ multiplex PCR; TCRdb has only the in-frame clones, and not every one. The data hold roughly 550,000 clones, with around 95% observed a single time. Only CD45RO-negative cells positively selected for CCR7 counted as naive CD8 cells, so terminally differentiated effector memory CD45RA+ cells were excluded. In the case of this clone: Its antigen is not identified.

Study outcomes and limitations: Unshared clonotypes carried lower generation probabilities than those common to all four donors.

Germline V lookup: CDR1 SGHAT, CDR2 FQNNGV. The V end was cut by 3 bases, the J end by 5 bases, with 16 bases between. The CDR3 runs to 15 residues. The chain combines TRBV11-2 with TRBJ2-5; maybe TRBD2 (5 bases). The source material was naive CD8+ T cells sorted from blood. The TCR comes from a woman under 40 in good health. The CDR3 region is CASSFGAVGVETQYF. The CDR3 nucleotides read TGTGCCAGCAGCTTTGGAGCGGTAGGCGTGGAGACCCAGTACTTC.